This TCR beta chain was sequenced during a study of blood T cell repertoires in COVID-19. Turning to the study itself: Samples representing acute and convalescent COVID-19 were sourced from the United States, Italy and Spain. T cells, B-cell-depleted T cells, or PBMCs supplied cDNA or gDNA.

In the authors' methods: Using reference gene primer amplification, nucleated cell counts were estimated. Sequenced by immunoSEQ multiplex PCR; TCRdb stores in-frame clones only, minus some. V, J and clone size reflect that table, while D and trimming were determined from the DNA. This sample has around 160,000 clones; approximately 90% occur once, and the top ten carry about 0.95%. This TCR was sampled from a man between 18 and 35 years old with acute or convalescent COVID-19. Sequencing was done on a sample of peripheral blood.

CDR3 sequence: CASSATGGEAFF. The CDR3 DNA is TGTGCCAGCAGCGCCACAGGCGGTGAAGCTTTCTTT. The chain couples TRBV11-2 to TRBJ1-1; a possible D gene is TRBD1 (5 bases). This CDR3 is built from 12 residues. Germline V gives CDR1 SGHAT, CDR2 FQNNGV. Trimming took off 5 bases at V and 7 bases at J, with 11 bases between the two ends.